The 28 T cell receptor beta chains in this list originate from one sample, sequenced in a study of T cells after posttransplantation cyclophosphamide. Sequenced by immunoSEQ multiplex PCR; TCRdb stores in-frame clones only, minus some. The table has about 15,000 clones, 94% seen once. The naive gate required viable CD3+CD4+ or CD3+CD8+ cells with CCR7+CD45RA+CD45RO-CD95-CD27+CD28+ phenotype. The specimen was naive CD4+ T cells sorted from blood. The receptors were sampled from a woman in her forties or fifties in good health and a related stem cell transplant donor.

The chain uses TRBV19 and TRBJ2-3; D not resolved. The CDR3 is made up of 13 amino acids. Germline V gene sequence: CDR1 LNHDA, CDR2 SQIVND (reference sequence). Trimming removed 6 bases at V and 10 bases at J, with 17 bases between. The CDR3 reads CASSETRAPPQYF. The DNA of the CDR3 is TGTGCCAGTAGCGAAACGAGAGCCCCACCGCAGTATTTT.

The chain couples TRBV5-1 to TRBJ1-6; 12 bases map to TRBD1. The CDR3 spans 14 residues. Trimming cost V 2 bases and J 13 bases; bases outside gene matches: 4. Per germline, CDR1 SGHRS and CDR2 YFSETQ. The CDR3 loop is CASSLGTGGWPLHF. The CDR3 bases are TGCGCCAGCAGCTTAGGGACAGGGGGCTGGCCCCTCCACTTT.

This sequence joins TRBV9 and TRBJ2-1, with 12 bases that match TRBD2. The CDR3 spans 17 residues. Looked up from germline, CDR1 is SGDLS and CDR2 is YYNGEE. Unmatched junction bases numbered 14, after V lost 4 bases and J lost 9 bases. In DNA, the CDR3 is TGTGCCAGCAGCCCCCTAACCGGGACTAGCGGGTCGGGTGAGCAGTTCTTC. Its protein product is CASSPLTGTSGSGEQFF.

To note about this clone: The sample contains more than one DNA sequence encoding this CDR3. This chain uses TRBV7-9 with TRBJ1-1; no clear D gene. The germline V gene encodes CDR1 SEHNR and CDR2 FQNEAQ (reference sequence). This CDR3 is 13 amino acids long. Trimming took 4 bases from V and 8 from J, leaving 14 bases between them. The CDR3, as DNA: TGTGCCAGCAGCTACGGGATGTGGAGGGAAGCTTTCTTT. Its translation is CASSYGMWREAFF.

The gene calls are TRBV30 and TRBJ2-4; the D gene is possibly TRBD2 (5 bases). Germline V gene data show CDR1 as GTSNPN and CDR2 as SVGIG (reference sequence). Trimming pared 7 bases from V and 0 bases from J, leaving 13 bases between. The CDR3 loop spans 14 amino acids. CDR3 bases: TGTGCCTCGACTGCGGGCCCAGCCAAAAACATTCAGTACTTC. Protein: CASTAGPAKNIQYF. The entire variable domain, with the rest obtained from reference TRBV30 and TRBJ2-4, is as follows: SQTIHQWPATLVQPVGSPLSLECTVEGTSNPNLYWYRQAAGRGLQLLFYSVGIGQISSEVPQNLSASRPQDRQFILSSKKLLLSDSGFYLCASTAGPAKNIQYFGAGTRLSVL.

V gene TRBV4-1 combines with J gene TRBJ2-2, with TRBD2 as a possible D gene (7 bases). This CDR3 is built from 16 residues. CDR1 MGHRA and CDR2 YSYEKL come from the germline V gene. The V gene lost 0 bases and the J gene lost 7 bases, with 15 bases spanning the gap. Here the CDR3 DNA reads TGCGCCAGCAGCCAAGAGTGGGGGGGGGCCGGCGGGGAGCTGTTTTTT. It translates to CASSQEWGGAGGELFF.

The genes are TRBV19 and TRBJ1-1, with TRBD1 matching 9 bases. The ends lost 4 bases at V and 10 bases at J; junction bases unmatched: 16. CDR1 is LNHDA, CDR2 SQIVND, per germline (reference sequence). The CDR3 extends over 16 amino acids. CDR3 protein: CASSTGTGLTRRSAFF. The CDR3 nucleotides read TGTGCCAGTAGTACCGGGACAGGGCTGACTCGTCGTTCAGCTTTCTTT.

The CDR3 loop reads CASLGSGIGNEQFF. As DNA, the CDR3 is TGTGCCAGCTTGGGTAGCGGGATCGGCAATGAGCAGTTCTTC. This rearrangement joins TRBV18 to TRBJ2-1; 8 bases line up with TRBD2. The CDR3 has 14 residues. Germline V lookup: CDR1 KGHSH, CDR2 LQKENI. The ends lost 7 bases at V and 6 bases at J; junction bases unmatched: 8.

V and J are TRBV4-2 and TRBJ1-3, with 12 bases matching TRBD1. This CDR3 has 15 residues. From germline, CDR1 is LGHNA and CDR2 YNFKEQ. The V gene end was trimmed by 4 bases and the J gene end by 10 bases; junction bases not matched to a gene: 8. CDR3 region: CASSPRGTGGATIYF. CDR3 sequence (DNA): TGTGCCAGCAGCCCTCGGGGGACAGGGGGCGCGACCATATATTTT.

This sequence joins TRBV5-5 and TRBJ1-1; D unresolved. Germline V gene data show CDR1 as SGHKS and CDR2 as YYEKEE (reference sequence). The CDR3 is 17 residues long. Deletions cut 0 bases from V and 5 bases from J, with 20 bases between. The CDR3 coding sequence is TGTGCCAGCAGCTTGGTACCCCTCTCTGGAAGAGGGACTGAAGCTTTCTTT. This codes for CASSLVPLSGRGTEAFF.

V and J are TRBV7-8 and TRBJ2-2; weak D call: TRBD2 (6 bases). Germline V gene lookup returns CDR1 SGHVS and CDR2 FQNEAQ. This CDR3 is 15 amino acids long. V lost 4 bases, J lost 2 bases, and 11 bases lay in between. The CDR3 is CASSSGTPNTGELFF. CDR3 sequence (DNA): TGTGCCAGCAGCTCCGGGACTCCAAACACCGGGGAGCTGTTTTTT.

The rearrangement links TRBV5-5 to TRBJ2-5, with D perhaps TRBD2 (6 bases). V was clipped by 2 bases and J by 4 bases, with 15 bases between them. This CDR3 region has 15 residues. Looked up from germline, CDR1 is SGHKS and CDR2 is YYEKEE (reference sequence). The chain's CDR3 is CASSFRFRGTETQYF. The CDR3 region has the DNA TGTGCCAGCAGCTTTAGGTTTCGGGGGACAGAGACCCAGTACTTC.

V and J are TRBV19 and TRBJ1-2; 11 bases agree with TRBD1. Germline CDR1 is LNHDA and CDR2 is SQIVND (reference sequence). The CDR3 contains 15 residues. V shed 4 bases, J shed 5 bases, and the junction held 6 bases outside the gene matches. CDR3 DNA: TGTGCCAGTAGTACCCGGACAGGGGGCTTGTATGGCTACACCTTC. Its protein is CASSTRTGGLYGYTF.

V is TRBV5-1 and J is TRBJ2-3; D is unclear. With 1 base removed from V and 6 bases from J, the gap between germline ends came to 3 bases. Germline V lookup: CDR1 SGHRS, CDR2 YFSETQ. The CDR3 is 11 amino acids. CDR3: CASSLLDTQYF. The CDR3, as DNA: TGCGCCAGCAGCTTGCTGGATACGCAGTATTTT.

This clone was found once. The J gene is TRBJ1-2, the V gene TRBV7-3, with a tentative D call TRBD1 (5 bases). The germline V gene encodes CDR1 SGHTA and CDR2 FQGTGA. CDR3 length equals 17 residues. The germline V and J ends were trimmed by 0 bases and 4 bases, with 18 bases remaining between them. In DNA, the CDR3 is TGTGCCAGCAGCTTAACGGGTGACCCCAGGGTCGGCTATGGCTACACCTTC. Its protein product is CASSLTGDPRVGYGYTF.

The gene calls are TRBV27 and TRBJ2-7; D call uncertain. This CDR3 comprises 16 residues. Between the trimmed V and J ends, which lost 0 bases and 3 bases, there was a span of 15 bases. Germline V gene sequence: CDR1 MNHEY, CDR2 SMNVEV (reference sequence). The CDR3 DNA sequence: TGTGCCAGCAGTTTATCCCCTGGCGGTGTGCTCTACGAGCAGTACTTC. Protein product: CASSLSPGGVLYEQYF.

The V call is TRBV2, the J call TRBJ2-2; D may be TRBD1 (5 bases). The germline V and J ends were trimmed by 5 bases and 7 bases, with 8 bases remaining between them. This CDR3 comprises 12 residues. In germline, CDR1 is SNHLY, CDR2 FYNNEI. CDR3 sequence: CASSPGYGELFF. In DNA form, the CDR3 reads TGTGCCAGCAGTCCAGGGTACGGGGAGCTGTTTTTT.

The CDR3 loop is CASATSGGARGYTF. In nucleotides, the CDR3 is TGTGCCAGCGCTACTTCTGGGGGGGCGCGGGGCTACACCTTC. The chain has TRBV7-2 and TRBJ1-2; D is possibly TRBD1 (6 bases). The CDR3 runs 14 residues. Germline V gene lookup returns CDR1 SGHTA and CDR2 FQGNSA. V was trimmed by 8 bases and J by 8 bases, leaving 21 bases between them.

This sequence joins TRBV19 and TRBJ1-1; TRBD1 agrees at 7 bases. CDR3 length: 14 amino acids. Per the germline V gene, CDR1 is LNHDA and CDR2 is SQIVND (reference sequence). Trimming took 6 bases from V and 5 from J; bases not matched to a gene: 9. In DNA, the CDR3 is TGTGCCAGTAGGGATTCCGGGACAGCTACTGAAGCTTTCTTT. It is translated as CASRDSGTATEAFF.

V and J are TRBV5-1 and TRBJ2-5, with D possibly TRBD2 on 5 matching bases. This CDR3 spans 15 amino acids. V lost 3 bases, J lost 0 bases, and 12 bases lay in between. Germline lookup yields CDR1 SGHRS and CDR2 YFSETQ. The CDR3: CASSSDLPYQETQYF. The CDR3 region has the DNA TGCGCCAGCAGCTCGGACTTACCGTACCAAGAGACCCAGTACTTC.

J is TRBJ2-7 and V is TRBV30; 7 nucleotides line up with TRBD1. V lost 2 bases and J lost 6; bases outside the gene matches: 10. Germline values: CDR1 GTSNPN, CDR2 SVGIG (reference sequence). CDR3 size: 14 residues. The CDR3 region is CAWSPLRGGSEQYF. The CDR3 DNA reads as TGTGCCTGGAGTCCCCTCCGAGGGGGCAGCGAGCAGTACTTC.

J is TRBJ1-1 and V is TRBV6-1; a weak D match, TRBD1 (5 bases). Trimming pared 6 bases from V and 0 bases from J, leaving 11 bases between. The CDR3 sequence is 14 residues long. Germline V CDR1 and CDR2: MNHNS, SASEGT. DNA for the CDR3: TGTGCCAGCAGACAGGAGATTATGAACACTGAAGCTTTCTTT. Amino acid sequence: CASRQEIMNTEAFF.

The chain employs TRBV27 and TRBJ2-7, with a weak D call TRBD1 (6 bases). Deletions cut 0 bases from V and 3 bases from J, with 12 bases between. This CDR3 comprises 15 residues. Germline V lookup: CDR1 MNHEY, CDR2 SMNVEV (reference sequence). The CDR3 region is CASSLSIQGFYEQYF. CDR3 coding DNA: TGTGCCAGCAGTTTATCGATTCAGGGGTTCTACGAGCAGTACTTC.

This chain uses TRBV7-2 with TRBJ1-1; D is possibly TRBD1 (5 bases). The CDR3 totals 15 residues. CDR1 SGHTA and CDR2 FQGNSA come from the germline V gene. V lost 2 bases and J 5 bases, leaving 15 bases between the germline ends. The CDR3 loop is CASSLSGQEGTEAFF. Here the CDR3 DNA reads TGTGCCAGCAGCTTATCCGGGCAGGAGGGGACTGAAGCTTTCTTT.

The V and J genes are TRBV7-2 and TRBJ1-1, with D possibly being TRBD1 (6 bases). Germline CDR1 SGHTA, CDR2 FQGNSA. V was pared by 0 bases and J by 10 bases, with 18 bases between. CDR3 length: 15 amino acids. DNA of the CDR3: TGTGCCAGCAGCTTAGCGTATACGAGGGAGGGGGGAGCTTTCTTT. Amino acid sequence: CASSLAYTREGGAFF.

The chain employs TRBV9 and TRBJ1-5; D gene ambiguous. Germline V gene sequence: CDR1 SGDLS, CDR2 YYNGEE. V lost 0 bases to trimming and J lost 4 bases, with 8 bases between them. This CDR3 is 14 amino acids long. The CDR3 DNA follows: TGTGCCAGCAGCGTAGGGGCAGCTAATCAGCCCCAGCATTTT. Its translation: CASSVGAANQPQHF.

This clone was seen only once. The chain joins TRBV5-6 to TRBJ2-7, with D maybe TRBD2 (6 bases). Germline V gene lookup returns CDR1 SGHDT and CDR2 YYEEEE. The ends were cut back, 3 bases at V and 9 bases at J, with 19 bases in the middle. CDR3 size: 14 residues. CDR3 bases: TGTGCCAGCAGCTCCCCCGGGACTCCCAGCGGGCAGTACTTC. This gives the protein CASSSPGTPSGQYF. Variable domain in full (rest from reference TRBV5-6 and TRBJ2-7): DAGVTQSPTHLIKTRGQQVTLRCSPKSGHDTVSWYQQALGQGPQFIFQYYEEEERQRGNFPDRFSGHQFPNYSSELNVNALLLGDSALYLCASSSPGTPSGQYFGPGTRLTVT.

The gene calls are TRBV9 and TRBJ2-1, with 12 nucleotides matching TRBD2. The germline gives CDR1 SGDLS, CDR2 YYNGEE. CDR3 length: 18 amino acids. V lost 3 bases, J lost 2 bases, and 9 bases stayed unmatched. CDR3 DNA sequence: TGTGCCAGCAGCGCTCCGACTAGCGGGAGAGGGGCCTACAATGAGCAGTTCTTC. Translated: CASSAPTSGRGAYNEQFF.